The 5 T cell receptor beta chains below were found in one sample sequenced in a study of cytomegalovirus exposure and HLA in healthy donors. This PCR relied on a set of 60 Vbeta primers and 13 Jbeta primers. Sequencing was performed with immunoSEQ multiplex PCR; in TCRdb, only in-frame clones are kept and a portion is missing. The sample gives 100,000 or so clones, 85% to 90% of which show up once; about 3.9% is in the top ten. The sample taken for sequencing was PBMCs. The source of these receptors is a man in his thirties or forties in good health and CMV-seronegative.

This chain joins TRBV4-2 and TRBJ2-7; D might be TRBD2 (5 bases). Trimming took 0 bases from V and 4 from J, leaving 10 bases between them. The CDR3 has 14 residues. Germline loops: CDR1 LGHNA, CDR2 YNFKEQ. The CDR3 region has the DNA TGTGCCAGCAGCCAAGAGTGGCGAGGGTACGAGCAGTACTTC. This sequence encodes CASSQEWRGYEQYF.

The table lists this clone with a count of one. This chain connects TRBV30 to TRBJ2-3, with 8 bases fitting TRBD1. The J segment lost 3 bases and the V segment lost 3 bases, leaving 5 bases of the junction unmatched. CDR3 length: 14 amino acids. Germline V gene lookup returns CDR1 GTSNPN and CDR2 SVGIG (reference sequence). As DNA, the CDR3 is TGTGCCTGGAGCGGACAGGGAGAAACAGATACGCAGTATTTT. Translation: CAWSGQGETDTQYF.

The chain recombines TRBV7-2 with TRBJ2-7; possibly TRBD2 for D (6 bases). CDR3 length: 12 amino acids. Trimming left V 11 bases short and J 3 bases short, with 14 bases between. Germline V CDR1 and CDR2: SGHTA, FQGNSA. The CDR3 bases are TGTGCCGTCGCGGGGCAGGTCTACGAGCAGTACTTC. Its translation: CAVAGQVYEQYF.

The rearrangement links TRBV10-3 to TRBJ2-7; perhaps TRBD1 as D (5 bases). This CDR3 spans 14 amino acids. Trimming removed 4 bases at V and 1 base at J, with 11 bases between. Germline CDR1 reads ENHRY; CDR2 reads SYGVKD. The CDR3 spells CAISASTESYEQYF. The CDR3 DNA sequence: TGTGCCATCAGTGCCTCGACAGAATCCTACGAGCAGTACTTC.

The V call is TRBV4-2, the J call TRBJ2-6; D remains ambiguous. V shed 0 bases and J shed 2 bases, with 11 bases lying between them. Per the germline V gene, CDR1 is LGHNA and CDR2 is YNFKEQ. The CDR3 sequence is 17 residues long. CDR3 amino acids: CASSQELSTTGANVLTF. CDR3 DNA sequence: TGTGCCAGCAGCCAAGAACTTTCAACGACTGGGGCCAACGTCCTGACTTTC.